This T cell receptor beta chain was sequenced during a study of T cell responses to AZD1222 COVID-19 vaccine. Study-wide results and caveats: Nearly half of unique spike-specific TCRs reportedly avoided B.1.351 and B.1.1.7 mutated regions. Repertoire collection took place solely once the T cell response had peaked.

TCRdb's copy holds only in-frame clones and misses some; the assay was immunoSEQ multiplex PCR. The sample shows about 130,000 clones, about 91% of them seen only once. As concerns this clone: Its antigen is still unknown.

This CDR3 comprises 16 residues. V was cut by 5 bases and J by 5 bases, with 21 bases left in between. CDR1 LNHNV and CDR2 YYDKDF come from the germline V gene (reference sequence). This specimen consisted of peripheral blood, obtained on day 0 of AZD1222 vaccination. The TCR originated in an adult in good health. This sequence joins TRBV15 and TRBJ2-5, with no clear D. CDR3 loop: CATSPHWTELFETQYF. DNA for the CDR3: TGTGCCACCAGCCCCCACTGGACGGAACTTTTTGAGACCCAGTACTTC. Variable domain in full (rest from reference TRBV15 and TRBJ2-5): DAMVIQNPRYQVTQFGKPVTLSCSQTLNHNVMYWYQQKSSQAPKLLFHYYDKDFNNEADTPDNFQSRRPNTSFCFLDIRSPGLGDTAMYLCATSPHWTELFETQYFGPGTRLLVL.